The 26 T cell receptor beta chains below were found in one sample sequenced in a study of cytomegalovirus exposure and HLA in healthy donors. The PCR employed 60 Vbeta primers together with 13 Jbeta primers. Data came from immunoSEQ multiplex PCR; TCRdb stores just in-frame clones and leaves some out. The table has about 120,000 clones, 17% seen once. Material for sequencing was PBMCs. Every receptor here comes from a female donor in good health and CMV-seropositive.

This clone was seen more than once but under ten times. The chain has TRBV5-1 and TRBJ2-4; perhaps TRBD1 as D (6 bases). V was clipped by 4 bases and J by 8 bases, with 16 bases between them. CDR3 length: 14 amino acids. The germline CDR1 and CDR2 sequences are SGHRS and YFSETQ. CDR3 region: CASSTRGSGDIQYF. CDR3 nucleotides: TGCGCCAGCAGCACCAGGGGATCCGGGGACATTCAGTACTTC.

This clone was found a few times. The chain joins TRBV6-5 to TRBJ2-7; no definite D call. Trimming shortened V by 0 bases and J by 3 bases, and 12 bases separated the two germline ends. The CDR3 runs 15 residues. CDR1 and CDR2 from the germline V gene are MNHEY and SVGAGI. The CDR3 here is CASSYSVDKIYEQYF. The CDR3, as DNA: TGTGCCAGCAGTTACTCTGTTGACAAAATCTACGAGCAGTACTTC.

This clone occurred a few times. The rearrangement links TRBV5-1 to TRBJ1-1, with 7 bases matching TRBD1. The CDR3 is 14 amino acids. The germline V gene encodes CDR1 SGHRS and CDR2 YFSETQ. V lost 5 bases and J lost 0; bases outside the gene matches: 4. The CDR3: CASSLRGMNTEAFF. CDR3 in DNA: TGCGCCAGCAGTCTCAGGGGGATGAACACTGAAGCTTTCTTT.

The V and J genes are TRBV15 and TRBJ2-7, with 14 bases fitting TRBD2. Germline V CDR1 and CDR2: LNHNV, YYDKDF (reference sequence). The CDR3 has 15 amino acids. J was trimmed by 7 bases and V by 2 bases; bases with no gene match: 4. In nucleotides, the CDR3 is TGTGCCACCAGCAGAAGACTAGCGGGGGGGGAAGAGCAGTACTTC. Translation: CATSRRLAGGEEQYF.

This clone was observed a few times. The rearrangement uses TRBV30 and TRBJ1-3; TRBD1 is a possible D gene (5 bases). This CDR3 has 14 amino acids. Germline V lookup: CDR1 GTSNPN, CDR2 SVGIG (reference sequence). The ends were cut back, 0 bases at V and 1 base at J, with 7 bases in the middle. The CDR3: CAWSVSGSGNTIYF. In DNA, the CDR3 is TGTGCCTGGAGTGTTTCAGGGTCTGGAAACACCATATATTTT.

The chain carries TRBV29-1 and TRBJ2-3, with TRBD2 matching 9 bases. This CDR3 contains 15 residues. Germline loops: CDR1 SQVTM, CDR2 ANQGSEA. The V and J ends lost 6 bases and 0 bases, in that order; junction bases with no gene match: 7. The chain's CDR3 is CSVSGGPLSTDTQYF. The CDR3 coding sequence is TGCAGCGTCAGCGGGGGGCCCCTTAGCACAGATACGCAGTATTTT.

The chain combines TRBV9 with TRBJ2-3, with TRBD2 matching over 9 bases. The CDR3 runs to 17 residues. The germline V gene has CDR1 SGDLS and CDR2 YYNGEE. J was trimmed by 5 bases and V by 0 bases; bases with no gene match: 10. CDR3 nucleotides: TGTGCCAGCAGCGTAGCTACTAGCGGGTCGGGAAAAGATACGCAGTATTTT. Translating gives CASSVATSGSGKDTQYF. Supplemented by reference TRBV9 and TRBJ2-3, the full variable domain reads DSGVTQTPKHLITATGQRVTLRCSPRSGDLSVYWYQQSLDQGLQFLIQYYNGEERAKGNILERFSAQQFPDLHSELNLSSLELGDSALYFCASSVATSGSGKDTQYFGPGTRLTVL.

This clone was counted only a few times. This chain uses TRBV29-1 with TRBJ2-2; perhaps TRBD2 as D (5 bases). Germline V gene lookup returns CDR1 SQVTM and CDR2 ANQGSEA. The germline V and J ends were trimmed by 4 bases and 4 bases, with 7 bases remaining between them. The CDR3 contains 12 residues. The CDR3 DNA reads as TGCAGCGTTGCGAGGGTCACCGGGGAGCTGTTTTTT. Its protein is CSVARVTGELFF.

V and J are TRBV7-8 and TRBJ2-7; 7 nucleotides line up with TRBD2. V dropped 2 bases and J dropped 2; count of bases not matched to a gene: 6. The CDR3 length is 15 residues. From germline, CDR1 is SGHVS and CDR2 FQNEAQ. Here the CDR3 DNA reads TGTGCCAGCAGCTTATCAAGCGGGAAACCCTACGAGCAGTACTTC. Translation: CASSLSSGKPYEQYF.

This clone has more than one count but fewer than ten. This CDR3 is CAISESSSGRSETQYF. CDR3 nucleotides: TGTGCCATCAGTGAGTCTTCTAGCGGGAGGTCGGAGACCCAGTACTTC. The chain joins TRBV10-3 to TRBJ2-5; the match to TRBD2 covers 11 bases. The CDR3 runs to 16 residues. V shed 0 bases and J 5 bases; nucleotides not matched to a gene: 5. Per germline, CDR1 ENHRY and CDR2 SYGVKD.

V is TRBV19 and J is TRBJ2-5; D perhaps matches TRBD1 (5 bases). The DNA end favors TRBJ2-7, so the J call may be wrong. The CDR3 is 15 residues long. Germline V gene lookup returns CDR1 LNHDA and CDR2 SQIVND (reference sequence). CDR3 DNA: TGTGCCAGTAGTACCCGTCTACAGGCCGTCTACGAGCAGTACTTC. It codes for CASSTRLQAVYEQYF.

The J gene is TRBJ2-3, the V gene TRBV6-4, with 8 bases matching TRBD2. From germline, CDR1 is MRHNA and CDR2 SNTAGT. CDR3 length equals 15 residues. Germline trimming cut 5 bases from V and 5 bases from J; bases unmatched to any gene: 9. CDR3 bases: TGTGCCAGCAGTCCCGGACTAGCACCCGAAGATACGCAGTATTTT. This sequence encodes CASSPGLAPEDTQYF.

V gene TRBV27 combines with J gene TRBJ2-7; 12 bases fit TRBD1. CDR3 size: 15 residues. Looked up from germline, CDR1 is MNHEY and CDR2 is SMNVEV (reference sequence). V lost 6 bases, J lost 2 bases, and 5 bases stayed unmatched. CDR3 protein: CASRTGTGGTYEQYF. In DNA form, the CDR3 reads TGTGCCAGCAGAACCGGGACAGGGGGCACCTACGAGCAGTACTTC.

This clone was picked up a small number of times. The chain joins TRBV27 to TRBJ1-5, with TRBD1 as a possible D gene (6 bases). V lost 0 bases, J lost 4 bases, and 13 bases lay in between. In germline, CDR1 is MNHEY, CDR2 SMNVEV (reference sequence). This CDR3 comprises 16 residues. DNA of the CDR3: TGTGCCAGCAGTTTATCGTGGGCCAGGGGAAATCAGCCCCAGCATTTT. As protein: CASSLSWARGNQPQHF.

This clone turned up a few times. The rearrangement joins TRBV2 to TRBJ2-1, with 10 bases fitting TRBD2. In germline, CDR1 is SNHLY, CDR2 FYNNEI. The CDR3 is made up of 14 amino acids. V lost 6 bases to trimming and J lost 4 bases; unmatched junction nucleotides: 3. Written as DNA, the CDR3 is TGTGCCAGCAGCCGGACTAGCGGATACAATGAGCAGTTCTTC. It specifies CASSRTSGYNEQFF.

This clone was counted only a few times. This chain connects TRBV29-1 to TRBJ1-1; 9 positions match TRBD1. V lost 7 bases and J lost 2; bases outside the gene matches: 8. CDR3 length equals 14 residues. Germline V lookup: CDR1 SQVTM, CDR2 ANQGSEA. The CDR3 region is CSGDQGQGNTEAFF. CDR3 nucleotide sequence: TGCAGCGGGGACCAGGGACAGGGAAACACTGAAGCTTTCTTT.

The chain combines TRBV7-2 with TRBJ1-3, with 8 nucleotides matching TRBD1. Germline loops: CDR1 SGHTA, CDR2 FQGNSA. With 6 bases clipped from V and 0 bases from J, the junction kept 1 base outside the gene matches. The CDR3 covers 14 residues. The CDR3 loop reads CASRTGGSGNTIYF. CDR3 nucleotide sequence: TGTGCCAGCAGAACAGGGGGCTCTGGAAACACCATATATTTT.

The rearrangement links TRBV19 to TRBJ2-7; 13 nucleotides align to TRBD2. In germline, CDR1 is LNHDA, CDR2 SQIVND (reference sequence). Trimming removed 5 bases from V and 7 bases from J; junction bases left unmatched: 8. This CDR3 has 15 amino acids. The CDR3 spells CASSSRLAGGREQYF. CDR3 coding DNA: TGTGCCAGTAGTTCCAGACTAGCGGGAGGTAGGGAGCAGTACTTC. Using reference TRBV19 and TRBJ2-7 for the parts outside the CDR3, the full variable domain is DGGITQSPKYLFRKEGQNVTLSCEQNLNHDAMYWYRQDPGQGLRLIYYSQIVNDFQKGDIAEGYSVSREKKESFPLTVTSAQKNPTAFYLCASSSRLAGGREQYFGPGTRLTVT.

The chain recombines TRBV7-3 with TRBJ2-5; tentative D call: TRBD2 (6 bases). V lost 6 bases and J 7 bases, leaving 15 bases between the germline ends. The CDR3 extends over 13 amino acids. The V gene's germline CDR1 is SGHTA and CDR2 FQGTGA. The CDR3 bases are TGTGCCAGCAGTCCTTCGAGGGGAGGGACCCAGTACTTC. It is translated as CASSPSRGGTQYF. The full variable domain, with the rest looked up from reference TRBV7-3 and TRBJ2-5, is GAGVSQTPSNKVTEKGKYVELRCDPISGHTALYWYRQSLGQGPEFLIYFQGTGAADDSGLPNDRFFAVRPEGSVSTLKIQRTERGDSAVYLCASSPSRGGTQYFGPGTRLLVL.

This clone came up a few times. This chain uses TRBV2 with TRBJ2-7; 8 bases line up with TRBD2. The ends lost 4 bases at V and 6 bases at J; junction bases unmatched: 8. This CDR3 comprises 14 residues. The V gene's germline CDR1 is SNHLY and CDR2 FYNNEI. CDR3 DNA sequence: TGTGCCAGCAGTGGGTCGGGAGGGCCGTCCGAGCAGTACTTC. Translated, it gives CASSGSGGPSEQYF. The full variable domain, rest sourced from reference TRBV2 and TRBJ2-7, is EPEVTQTPSHQVTQMGQEVILRCVPISNHLYFYWYRQILGQKVEFLVSFYNNEISEKSEIFDDQFSVERPDGSNFTLKIRSTKLEDSAMYFCASSGSGGPSEQYFGPGTRLTVT.

This clone was seen a few times. V is TRBV25-1 and J is TRBJ1-2; maybe TRBD1 (6 bases). The ends were cut back, 5 bases at V and 6 bases at J, with 16 bases in the middle. Germline V gives CDR1 MGHDK, CDR2 SYGVNS. This CDR3 contains 14 residues. CDR3 amino acids: CASSSTGTFNGYTF. The CDR3 DNA follows: TGTGCCAGCAGTTCTACCGGGACATTCAATGGCTACACCTTC.

The CDR3 sequence: CASSEGQGAPSHQPQHF. The DNA of the CDR3 is TGTGCCAGCAGTGAAGGACAGGGGGCGCCGTCCCACCAGCCCCAGCATTTT. The chain is built from TRBV6-1 and TRBJ1-5, with 10 bases aligning to TRBD1. The CDR3 is made up of 17 amino acids. The junction had 10 bases not matched to a gene; V was cut back by 1 base and J by 7 bases. CDR1 MNHNS and CDR2 SASEGT come from the germline V gene.

This clone was counted only a few times. The chain has TRBV6-1 and TRBJ1-5; possible D gene TRBD1, 5 bases. Between the trimmed V and J ends, which lost 4 bases and 9 bases, there was a span of 19 bases. CDR3 length: 15 residues. Germline V gene data show CDR1 as MNHNS and CDR2 as SASEGT. CDR3 nucleotide sequence: TGTGCCAGCAGTGGATTTTTGGGAACCCAGGGGCCCCAGCATTTT. Amino acid sequence: CASSGFLGTQGPQHF.

This clone was observed a handful of times. J is TRBJ2-7 and V is TRBV13; 10 nucleotides line up with TRBD1. CDR1 and CDR2 from the germline V gene are PRHDT and FYEKMQ (reference sequence). J lost 4 bases, V lost 0 bases, and 3 bases had no gene match. The CDR3 extends over 15 amino acids. The CDR3 loop reads CASSLGRDRGYEQYF. The CDR3, as DNA: TGTGCCAGCAGCTTAGGAAGGGACAGGGGATACGAGCAGTACTTC.

The chain couples TRBV7-8 to TRBJ2-7; 10 bases match TRBD2. The CDR3 loop spans 16 amino acids. Per germline, CDR1 SGHVS and CDR2 FQNEAQ. The V segment lost 1 base and the J segment 0 bases; nucleotides outside the gene matches: 3. CDR3 amino acids: CASSLGPSGSSYEQYF. As DNA, the CDR3 is TGTGCCAGCAGCTTAGGCCCTAGCGGGAGCTCCTACGAGCAGTACTTC.

This clone came up a few times. The genes are TRBV2 and TRBJ1-5, with TRBD1 identical over 7 bases. This CDR3 has 13 amino acids. Trimming at V came to 8 bases and at J to 4 bases, leaving 5 bases not matched to a gene. Germline CDR1 is SNHLY and CDR2 is FYNNEI. The CDR3 region is CASCHRGNQPQHF. CDR3 in DNA: TGTGCCAGCTGCCACAGGGGAAATCAGCCCCAGCATTTT. The whole variable domain, remainder taken from reference TRBV2 and TRBJ1-5, is EPEVTQTPSHQVTQMGQEVILRCVPISNHLYFYWYRQILGQKVEFLVSFYNNEISEKSEIFDDQFSVERPDGSNFTLKIRSTKLEDSAMYFCASCHRGNQPQHFGDGTRLSIL.